This record covers a single T cell receptor beta chain. The antigen is unknown. This entry comes from a study of T cell responses to AZD1222 COVID-19 vaccine. Study-wide points: Clonal diversity was possibly underestimated, and the donors were mostly white British, with more females.

V lost 0 bases to trimming and J lost 0 bases; unmatched junction nucleotides: 13. The V gene's germline CDR1 is LGHNT and CDR2 FRNRAP. The CDR3 consists of 21 residues. Clones were sequenced by immunoSEQ multiplex PCR, and TCRdb holds only the in-frame ones, with some missing. The sample holds 100,000 to 150,000 clones; roughly 88% are singletons and the top ten take roughly 0.98%. The genes are TRBV12-5 and TRBJ2-1; 11 bases map to TRBD2. Here the sequenced sample was peripheral blood, taken 28 days after the second AZD1222 dose. This TCR derives from an adult who received the AZD1222 COVID-19 vaccine. The CDR3 DNA reads TGTGCTAGTGGTTTGGTACTTGCCCAGCTAGCGGGAGGAAACTCCTACAATGAGCAGTTCTTC. The encoded protein is CASGLVLAQLAGGNSYNEQFF.